Shown below are 8 T cell receptor beta chains from a single sample sequenced in a study of Graves' ophthalmopathy and Graves' hyperthyroidism. Researchers took RNA transcripts and amplified TCR beta CDR3 regions from them. HTBI-primed RT-PCR formed the first round, and a multiplex PCR formed the second. TCRdb reanalysed the multiplex PCR reads using MiXCR and keeps one entry per CDR3 protein. The sample includes nearly 400,000 distinct CDR3 sequences, around 20% of them seen just once. What was sequenced was peripheral blood. These receptors were collected from a young woman with Graves' ophthalmopathy.

This clonotype was counted many times. The chain combines TRBV2 with TRBJ2-7; TRBD1 is a possible D gene (6 bases). V dropped 4 bases and J dropped 2 bases, with 9 bases sitting between them. The CDR3 is made up of 13 amino acids. Germline V gene data show CDR1 as SNHLY and CDR2 as FYNNEI. CDR3 in amino acids: CASSVGTPYEQYF. The DNA for the CDR3 is TGTGCCAGCAGTGTCGGGACACCCTACGAGCAGTACTTC.

This clonotype was picked up many times. The chain carries TRBV12-3 or TRBV12-4 and TRBJ1-1; D is unresolved. The V end was cut by 3 bases, the J end by 5 bases, with 16 bases between. The CDR3 is 15 residues long. DNA for the CDR3: TGTGCCAGCAGTTTGGGAGGGATTCGAGATACTGAAGCTTTCTTT. Translation: CASSLGGIRDTEAFF.

The rearrangement uses TRBV2 and TRBJ2-2; D remains unclear. V lost 1 base and J lost 4, with 10 bases in between. CDR3 length: 15 amino acids. Germline V CDR1 and CDR2: SNHLY, FYNNEI. CDR3 sequence reads: CASSEVDPVTGELFF. In DNA, the CDR3 is TGTGCCAGCAGTGAAGTTGACCCCGTCACCGGGGAGCTGTTTTTT.

The sample holds many counts of this clonotype. V usage is TRBV7-2 and J usage is TRBJ2-7, with D possibly TRBD1 on 6 matching bases. Trimming left V 2 bases short and J 0 bases short, with 17 bases between. The CDR3 spans 17 residues. The germline CDR1 and CDR2 sequences are SGHTA and FQGNSA. The CDR3 DNA follows: TGTGCCAGCAGCTTACCGGACAGTCCACGCAGCTCCTACGAGCAGTACTTC. Amino acid sequence: CASSLPDSPRSSYEQYF.

This clonotype has ten or more counts. V and J are TRBV11-2 and TRBJ2-7; the D is unclear. The CDR3 length is 12 residues. From germline, CDR1 is SGHAT and CDR2 FQNNGV. Trimming took 4 bases from V and 12 from J, leaving 16 bases between them. The CDR3 nucleotides are TGTGCCAGCAGCTCCTGGGCATCTCGGCGGTACTTC. It translates to CASSSWASRRYF.

This clonotype was seen a few times. The chain links TRBV25-1 to TRBJ2-7, with D uncertain. Germline V gives CDR1 MGHDK, CDR2 SYGVNS. V lost 4 bases, J lost 2 bases, and 9 bases lay in between. The CDR3 is made up of 13 amino acids. CDR3 in DNA: TGTGCCAGCAGTGCGGCCGGGCCCTACGAGCAGTACTTC. This translates into CASSAAGPYEQYF.

This clonotype was seen ten or more times. This sequence joins TRBV18 and TRBJ2-7; D gene unclear. V lost 0 bases and J lost 1, with 10 bases in between. This CDR3 contains 15 residues. Germline CDR1 reads KGHSH; CDR2 reads LQKENI. CDR3 residues: CASSPPRVRSYEQYF. The CDR3 nucleotides read TGTGCCAGCTCACCACCACGGGTAAGATCCTACGAGCAGTACTTC.

The sample holds many counts of this clonotype. The CDR3 DNA reads TGTGCCAGCAGCTCGCCCGGGAGCCCACTATTTCAAGAGACCCAGTACTTC. This translates into CASSSPGSPLFQETQYF. This chain connects TRBV11-2 to TRBJ2-5, with TRBD2 as a possible D gene (6 bases). V was pared by 4 bases and J by 2 bases, with 20 bases between. The CDR3 runs to 17 residues. Germline V CDR1 and CDR2: SGHAT, FQNNGV.